This T cell receptor beta chain was recorded in a study of blood T cell repertoires in COVID-19. Using immunoSEQ multiplex PCR, the repertoire was profiled, and TCRdb retains in-frame clones only, with some absent. The sample records over 50,000 clones, roughly 84% being singletons. Germline V lookup: CDR1 MDHEN, CDR2 SYDVKM. With 6 bases removed from V and 8 bases from J, the gap between germline ends came to 10 bases. There are 12 residues in the CDR3. The Seattle patients joined while their infection was active and were tracked longitudinally afterward. Sequencing input: peripheral blood. This receptor was identified in a man between 60 and 70 years old with COVID-19, enrolled during active disease. V usage is TRBV28 and J usage is TRBJ1-4; unclear D gene. CDR3 sequence (DNA): TGTGCCAGCAGCACCGGGGAGGAAAAACTGTTTTTT. It yields the protein CASSTGEEKLFF.